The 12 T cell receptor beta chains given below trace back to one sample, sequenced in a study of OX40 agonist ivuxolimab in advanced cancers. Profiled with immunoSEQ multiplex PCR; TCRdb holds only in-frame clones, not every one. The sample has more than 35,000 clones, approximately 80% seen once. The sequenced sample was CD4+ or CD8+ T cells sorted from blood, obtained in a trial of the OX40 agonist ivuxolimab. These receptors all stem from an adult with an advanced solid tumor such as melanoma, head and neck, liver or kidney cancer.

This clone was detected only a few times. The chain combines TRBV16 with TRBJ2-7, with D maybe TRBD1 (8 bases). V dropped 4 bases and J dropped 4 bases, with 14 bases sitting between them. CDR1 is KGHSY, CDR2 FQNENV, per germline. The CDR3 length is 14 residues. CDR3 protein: CASSPGQGGYEQYF. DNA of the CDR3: TGTGCCAGCAGCCCCGGACAGGGAGGGTACGAGCAGTACTTC.

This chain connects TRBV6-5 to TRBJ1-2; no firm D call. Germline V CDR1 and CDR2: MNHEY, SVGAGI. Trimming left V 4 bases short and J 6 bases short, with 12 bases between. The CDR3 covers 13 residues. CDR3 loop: CASSLTAKDGYTF. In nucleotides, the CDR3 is TGTGCCAGCAGTTTGACGGCGAAGGATGGCTACACCTTC.

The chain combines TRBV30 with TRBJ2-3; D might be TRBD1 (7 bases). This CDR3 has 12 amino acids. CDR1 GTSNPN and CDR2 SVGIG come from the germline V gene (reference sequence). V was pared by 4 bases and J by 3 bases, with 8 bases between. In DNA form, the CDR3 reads TGTGCCTGGACAGGGGGGACAGATACGCAGTATTTT. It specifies CAWTGGTDTQYF.

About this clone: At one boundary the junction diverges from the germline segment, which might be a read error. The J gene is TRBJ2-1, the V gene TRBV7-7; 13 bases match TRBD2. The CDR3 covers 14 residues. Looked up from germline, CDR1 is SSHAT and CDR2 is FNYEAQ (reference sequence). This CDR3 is CASSPGLAGREQFF. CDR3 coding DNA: TGTGCTAGCAGCCCGGGACTAGCGGGAAGAGAGCAGTTCTTC.

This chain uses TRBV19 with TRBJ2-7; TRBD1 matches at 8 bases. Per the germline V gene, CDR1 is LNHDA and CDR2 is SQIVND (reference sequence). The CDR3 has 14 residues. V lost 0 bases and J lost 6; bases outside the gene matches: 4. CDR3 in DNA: TGTGCCAGTAGTATAGAAGCACAGGGGGTCGAGCAGTACTTC. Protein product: CASSIEAQGVEQYF.

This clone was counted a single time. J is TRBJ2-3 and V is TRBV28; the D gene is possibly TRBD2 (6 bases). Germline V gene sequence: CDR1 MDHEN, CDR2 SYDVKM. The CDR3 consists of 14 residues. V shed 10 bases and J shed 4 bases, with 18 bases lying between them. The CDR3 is CAIEEGGNPDTQYF. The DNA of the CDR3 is TGTGCCATCGAGGAGGGCGGGAACCCAGATACGCAGTATTTT.

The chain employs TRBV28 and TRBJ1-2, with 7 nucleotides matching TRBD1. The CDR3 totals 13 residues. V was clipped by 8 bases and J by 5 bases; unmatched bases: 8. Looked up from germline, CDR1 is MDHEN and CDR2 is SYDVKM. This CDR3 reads CASRTGGLYGYTF. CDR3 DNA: TGTGCCAGCCGGACAGGAGGTTTGTATGGCTACACCTTC.

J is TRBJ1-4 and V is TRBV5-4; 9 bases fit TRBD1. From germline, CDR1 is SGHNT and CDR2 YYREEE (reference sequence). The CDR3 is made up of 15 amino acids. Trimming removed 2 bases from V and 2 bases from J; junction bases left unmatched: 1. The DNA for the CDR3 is TGTGCCAGCAGCTTTGGACAGGGGACTAATGAAAAACTGTTTTTT. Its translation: CASSFGQGTNEKLFF.

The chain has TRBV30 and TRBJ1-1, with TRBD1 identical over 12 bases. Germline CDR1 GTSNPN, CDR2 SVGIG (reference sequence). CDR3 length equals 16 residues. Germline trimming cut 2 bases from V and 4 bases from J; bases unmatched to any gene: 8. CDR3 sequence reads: CAWSRPGTGGGTEAFF. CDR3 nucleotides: TGTGCCTGGAGTAGACCGGGGACAGGGGGCGGCACTGAAGCTTTCTTT.

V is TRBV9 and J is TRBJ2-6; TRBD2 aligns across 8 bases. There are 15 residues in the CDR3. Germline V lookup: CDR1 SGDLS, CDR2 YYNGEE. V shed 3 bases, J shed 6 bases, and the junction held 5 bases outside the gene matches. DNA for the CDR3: TGTGCCAGCAGCGGCGGGGGGTTGCAGGCCAACGTCCTGACTTTC. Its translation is CASSGGGLQANVLTF.

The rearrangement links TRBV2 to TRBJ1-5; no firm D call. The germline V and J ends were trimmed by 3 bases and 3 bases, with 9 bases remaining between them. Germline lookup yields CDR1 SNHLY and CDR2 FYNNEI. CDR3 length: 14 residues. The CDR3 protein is CASSEERDNQPQHF. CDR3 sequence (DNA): TGTGCCAGCAGTGAGGAGAGGGACAATCAGCCCCAGCATTTT.

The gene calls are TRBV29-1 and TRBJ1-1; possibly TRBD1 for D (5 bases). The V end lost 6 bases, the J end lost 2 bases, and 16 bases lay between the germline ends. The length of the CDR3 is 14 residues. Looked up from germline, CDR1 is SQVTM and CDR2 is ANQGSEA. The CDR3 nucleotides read TGCAGCGTCCAAGGGTTGGGGCGCAACACTGAAGCTTTCTTT. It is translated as CSVQGLGRNTEAFF.